The 9 T cell receptor beta chains below all came from one sample that was sequenced in a study of CD8 T cells in Susac syndrome. cDNA came from roughly 0.53 to 1 ug RNA primed by random hexamers. MiXCR was run by TCRdb on the immunoSEQ multiplex PCR reads, yielding one entry per CDR3 protein. The sample includes roughly 140,000 distinct CDR3 sequences, roughly 94% seen only once; the top ten take 0.27%. The sequenced sample consisted of CD8+ T cells from PBMCs. Every receptor here comes from a human donor in good health.

The V gene is TRBV20-1, the J gene TRBJ1-5; D gene unclear. Germline CDR1 DFQATT, CDR2 SNEGSKA (reference sequence). Deletions cut 5 bases from V and 7 bases from J, with 12 bases between. CDR3 length: 12 amino acids. Here the CDR3 DNA reads TGCAGTGCTGTGAGGGAGAGGCAGCCCCAGCATTTT. Protein: CSAVRERQPQHF.

This chain connects TRBV20-1 to TRBJ1-5; 8 nucleotides match TRBD1. Unmatched junction bases numbered 6, after V lost 6 bases and J lost 2 bases. CDR3 length equals 14 residues. From germline, CDR1 is DFQATT and CDR2 SNEGSKA (reference sequence). CDR3 DNA: TGCAGTGCGAAGACAGGGGTTCGCAATCAGCCCCAGCATTTT. Translated: CSAKTGVRNQPQHF.

The genes are TRBV20-1 and TRBJ1-5; the D is unclear. The germline gives CDR1 DFQATT, CDR2 SNEGSKA (reference sequence). Trimming pared 6 bases from V and 1 base from J, leaving 13 bases between. There are 14 residues in the CDR3. The CDR3 bases are TGCAGTGCCCTAAGAGCGGAGAGCAATCAGCCCCAGCATTTT. Its translation is CSALRAESNQPQHF.

The chain links TRBV20-1 to TRBJ2-7; 10 positions agree with TRBD2. The CDR3 is 14 amino acids. Germline V gives CDR1 DFQATT, CDR2 SNEGSKA (reference sequence). After removal of 6 bases from V and 10 bases from J, the junction contained 15 bases not matched to a gene. CDR3 DNA sequence: TGCAGTGCCAAGGGGCCTAGCGGGAGTTTGGGACAGTACTTC. Encoded protein: CSAKGPSGSLGQYF.

The chain uses TRBV9 and TRBJ2-1; the D gene could be TRBD1 or TRBD2 (5 bases each). Germline loops: CDR1 SGDLS, CDR2 YYNGEE. The CDR3 extends over 17 amino acids. Between the trimmed V and J ends, which lost 0 bases and 4 bases, there was a span of 17 bases. This chain's CDR3 is CASSVALGQGGYNEQFF. The CDR3 region has the DNA TGTGCCAGCAGCGTAGCTTTAGGGCAGGGCGGGTACAATGAGCAGTTCTTC.

The rearrangement uses TRBV16 and TRBJ1-3; perhaps TRBD1 as D (5 bases). This CDR3 is built from 15 residues. CDR1 is KGHSY and CDR2 is FQNENV in the germline V gene. V was trimmed by 1 base and J by 2 bases, leaving 9 bases between them. The CDR3 sequence is CASSQWAGTGNTIYF. DNA for the CDR3: TGTGCCAGCAGCCAATGGGCAGGGACTGGAAACACCATATATTTT.

The chain employs TRBV29-1 and TRBJ2-2, with D maybe TRBD1 (6 bases). The CDR3 contains 15 residues. The ends were cut back, 6 bases at V and 1 base at J, with 15 bases in the middle. Per germline, CDR1 SQVTM and CDR2 ANQGSEA. The CDR3 sequence: CSVMDGQKNTGELFF. In DNA form, the CDR3 reads TGCAGCGTGATGGATGGACAGAAGAACACCGGGGAGCTGTTTTTT.

V gene TRBV9 combines with J gene TRBJ1-2; tentatively, D is TRBD1 (6 bases). The ends were cut back, 0 bases at V and 4 bases at J, with 16 bases in the middle. The CDR3 has 16 amino acids. Looked up from germline, CDR1 is SGDLS and CDR2 is YYNGEE. CDR3 loop: CASSVEDSLLLYGYTF. CDR3 DNA sequence: TGTGCCAGCAGCGTAGAGGACAGTCTTCTACTCTATGGCTACACCTTC.

This chain joins TRBV27 and TRBJ2-4; 9 bases fit TRBD1. Trimming at V came to 8 bases and at J to 8 bases, leaving 7 bases not matched to a gene. Germline CDR1 is MNHEY and CDR2 is SMNVEV (reference sequence). The CDR3 runs to 13 residues. DNA of the CDR3: TGTGCCAGCGTGGGACAGGGAAGGGACATTCAGTACTTC. Protein sequence: CASVGQGRDIQYF.